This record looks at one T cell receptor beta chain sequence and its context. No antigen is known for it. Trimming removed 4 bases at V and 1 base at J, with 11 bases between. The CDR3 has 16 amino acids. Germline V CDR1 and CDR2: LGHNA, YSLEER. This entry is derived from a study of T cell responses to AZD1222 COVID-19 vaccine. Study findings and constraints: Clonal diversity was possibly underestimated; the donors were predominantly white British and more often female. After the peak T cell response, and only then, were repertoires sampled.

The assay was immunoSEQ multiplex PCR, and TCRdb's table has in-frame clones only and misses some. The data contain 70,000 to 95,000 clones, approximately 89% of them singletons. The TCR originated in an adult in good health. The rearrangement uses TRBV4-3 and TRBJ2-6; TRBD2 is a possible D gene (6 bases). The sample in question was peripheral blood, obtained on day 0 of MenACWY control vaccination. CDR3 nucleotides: TGCGCCAGCAGCCCGGAGGGCAGTTCTGGGGCCAACGTCCTGACTTTC. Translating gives CASSPEGSSGANVLTF.